The rows below give T cell receptor beta chains drawn from one sample of a study of blood T cell repertoires in COVID-19. Profiled with immunoSEQ multiplex PCR; TCRdb holds only in-frame clones, not every one. The sample holds about 27,000 clones, less than 85% seen once. Sequencing was done on a sample of peripheral blood. These receptors all stem from a woman aged 80 or over with acute or convalescent COVID-19. Both conserved end residues are trimmed from each CDR3. D genes are given only for firm matches. Not every row has a clone size; where given, it reads once, few, many or a size class.

abundance	v_gene	d_gene	CDR3aa
.	TRBV28	TRBD2	ASSPSGLAGRETQY
.	TRBV30	TRBD1	AWRGQGTNYGYT
.	TRBV6-6	.	ASSYIEDSPLH
.	TRBV14	.	ASSLSVASAYYEQY
.	TRBV5-6	TRBD1	ASSYRGQGVYEQY
.	TRBV7-2	.	ASSLGPTQANEQF
.	TRBV7-2	TRBD1	ASSLGQGRSGETQY
.	TRBV4-2	.	ASSQEGDTRTDTQY
.	TRBV7-6	.	ASSLGRLVQDTQY
once	TRBV12-5	TRBD2	ASGLAGKYNEQF
.	TRBV15	.	ATSTSLGAGTEAF
.	TRBV4-3	.	ASSQTGAYNEQF
.	TRBV5-6	.	ASSLYGGYADSPLH
.	TRBV7-8	.	ASSLNVGAYEQY
.	TRBV4-2	TRBD1	ASSQDHRGEQY
.	TRBV4-2	TRBD1	ASSQESGGTYGYT
.	TRBV9	TRBD2	ASSPYRLAENTGELF
.	TRBV5-1	TRBD1	ASTGQGANTEAF
.	TRBV6-6	.	ASSRPKTGLIPTEAF
.	TRBV11-3	TRBD2	ASSTGGAVSYNEQF
.	TRBV2	.	ASSHGPRNEQF
.	TRBV2	TRBD1	ASSEQGESLH
.	TRBV6-6	TRBD1	ASRSPGQGLTYGYT
.	TRBV5-1	.	ASMTGPNTEAF
.	TRBV27	.	ASSGGWGRSTEAF
.	TRBV30	TRBD1	AWIGQGSYGYT
.	TRBV28	.	ASSSSGVTGELF
.	TRBV5-1	TRBD1	ASSAGGTGFLETQY
.	TRBV6-1	.	ASSDTQQPQH
.	TRBV15	TRBD2	ATSRAGLAGGNEQF
few	TRBV28	TRBD1	ASTPPETGLGYT
medium-sized	TRBV9	.	ASSEGAGWSTGELF
.	TRBV5-4	TRBD2	ASSQGSGGALGGELF
.	TRBV5-1	.	ASSNQGGPEAF
.	TRBV3-1/TRBV3-2	TRBD2	ASSQLAGANTGELF
.	TRBV6-6	.	AGAHSYNSPLH
.	TRBV21-1	.	ASSVRPGQGAYEQY
.	TRBV5-8	TRBD2	ASSFLAGGPPGNEQF
.	TRBV4-2	TRBD1	ASSLNWGQEAF
.	TRBV18	.	ASSPATGITTEAF
.	TRBV18	.	ASSPLGADNTEAF
.	TRBV28	TRBD1	AGQTGGNQPQH
once	TRBV9	.	ASSVAAASYEQY
.	TRBV6-5	.	ASTPSGASTDTQY
.	TRBV5-1	.	ASGDGLYNSPLH
.	TRBV6-5	.	ASSYSMGGGTEAF
.	TRBV11-2	TRBD1	ASSFRGQGHEQY
.	TRBV15	.	ATSRGRQVGSYEQY
.	TRBV6-1	.	ASSEVGGRAQH
.	TRBV6-1	.	ASSDGGFDYNEQF
.	TRBV6-6	.	ASRGGADPKYYGYT
.	TRBV6-2/TRBV6-3	.	ASRPRSGLGAREQF
.	TRBV7-2	TRBD2	ASSQTSGRADTQY
few	TRBV7-9	.	ASSLESRGAF
few	TRBV4-2	TRBD1	ASSQPGQGPYEQY
.	TRBV5-1	.	ASTKDKGGGELF
.	TRBV7-9	.	ASSLGSKAQNEQF
.	TRBV28	TRBD1	ASETGASNQPQH